This TCR beta chain was captured by sequencing in a study of shared clonotypes between healthy human individuals. Only CD45RO-negative cells positively selected for CCR7 counted as naive CD8 cells, so terminally differentiated effector memory CD45RA+ cells were excluded. Those who donated, Caucasian adults without exception, all lived in Nashville, Tennessee. Losses at the gene ends were 3 bases for V and 5 bases for J; bases not matched to a gene: 12. The V gene's germline CDR1 is SGHAT and CDR2 FQNNGV. The CDR3 is made up of 17 amino acids. Using about 220 ng DNA, approximately 30,000 T cell genomes, the sorted-subset replicate PCRs were run. Method: immunoSEQ multiplex PCR; TCRdb's copy keeps in-frame clones and lacks some. The sample has about 2.1 million clones, about 92% seen once; the top ten hold roughly 1.7%. Turning to this clone: Its target is unknown.

Overall study findings and caveats: Rarefaction indicated that sorted-subset sequencing remained incomplete although depth was large. Clonotypes not shared had lower generation probabilities than those common to all four donors.

Input material: naive CD8+ T cells from PBMCs. The sequence was obtained from a man younger than 35 in good health. Some clones in this sample may be carry-over from other donors' samples. The rearrangement joins TRBV11-2 to TRBJ1-1, with TRBD1 matching 10 bases. The CDR3 loop is CASSFDRGLMKKTEAFF. The CDR3 DNA follows: TGTGCCAGCAGCTTCGACAGGGGGCTGATGAAAAAAACTGAAGCTTTCTTT.